This T cell receptor (beta chain) came from a study of blood T cell repertoires in COVID-19. Study summary: The analysed material was cDNA or gDNA that came from T cells, B-cell-depleted T cells, or PBMCs.

From germline, CDR1 is MGHRA and CDR2 YSYEKL. The CDR3 runs to 19 residues. The V gene end was trimmed by 0 bases and the J gene end by 4 bases; junction bases not matched to a gene: 13. In the original workflow: Researchers report that nucleated cell counts were estimated from reference gene primer amplification. Sequencing used immunoSEQ multiplex PCR; TCRdb keeps in-frame clones, though not all of them. For V, J and clone size, that table is used; D and trimming come from the DNA. The data contain some 150,000 clones, roughly 79% of them seen just once; the ten biggest clones take up 7% to 9%. Material: peripheral blood. The chain couples TRBV4-1 to TRBJ2-1; 9 bases align to TRBD2. The source is a human donor with acute or convalescent COVID-19. The donor label of this sample is uncertain. As DNA, the CDR3 is TGCGCCAGCAGCCAAGAGGGGAGCGGGGGGATACCTGGGTACAATGAGCAGTTCTTC. This translates into CASSQEGSGGIPGYNEQFF.